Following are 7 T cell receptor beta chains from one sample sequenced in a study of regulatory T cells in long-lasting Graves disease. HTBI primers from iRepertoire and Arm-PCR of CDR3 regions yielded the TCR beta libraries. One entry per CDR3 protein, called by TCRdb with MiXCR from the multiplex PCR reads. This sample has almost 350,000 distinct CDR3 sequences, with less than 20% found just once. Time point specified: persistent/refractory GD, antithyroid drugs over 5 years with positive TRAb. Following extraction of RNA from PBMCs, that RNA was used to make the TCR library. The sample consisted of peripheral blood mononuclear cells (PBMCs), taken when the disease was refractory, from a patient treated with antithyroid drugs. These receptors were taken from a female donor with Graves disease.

CDR3 bases: TGTGCCATCAGTGAAGGACAGGGGATAGCCGGGGAGCTGTTTTTT. Protein product: CAISEGQGIAGELFF. The chain couples TRBV10-3 to TRBJ2-2, with 9 bases aligning to TRBD1. Germline V gene lookup returns CDR1 ENHRY and CDR2 SYGVKD. This CDR3 contains 15 residues. The V segment lost 3 bases and the J segment 6 bases; nucleotides outside the gene matches: 5.

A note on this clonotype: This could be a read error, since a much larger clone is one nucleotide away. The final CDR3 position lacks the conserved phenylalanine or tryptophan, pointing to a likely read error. The CDR3 reads CASSPGNRVRYEQYL. CDR3 in DNA: TGTGCCAGCAGTCCGGGTAACAGGGTGCGGTACGAGCAGTACCTC. The chain employs TRBV28 and TRBJ2-7; D is possibly TRBD1 (6 bases). The CDR3 runs to 15 residues. Germline V CDR1 and CDR2: MDHEN, SYDVKM. Trimming removed 5 bases from V and 4 bases from J, with 18 bases in between.

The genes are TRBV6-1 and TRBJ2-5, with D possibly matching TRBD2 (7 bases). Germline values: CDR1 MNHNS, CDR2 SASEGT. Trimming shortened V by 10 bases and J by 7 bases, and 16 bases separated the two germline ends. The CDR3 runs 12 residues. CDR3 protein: CAIRGAQGTQYF. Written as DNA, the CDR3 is TGTGCCATCCGGGGGGCGCAGGGGACCCAGTACTTC.

CDR3: CSVLGLLGTGELFF. CDR3 DNA sequence: TGCAGCGTTCTGGGGTTGTTGGGCACCGGGGAGCTGTTTTTT. The chain has TRBV29-1 and TRBJ2-2; D is undetermined. Germline loops: CDR1 SQVTM, CDR2 ANQGSEA. Trimming took off 5 bases at V and 4 bases at J, with 14 bases between the two ends. The CDR3 length is 14 residues.

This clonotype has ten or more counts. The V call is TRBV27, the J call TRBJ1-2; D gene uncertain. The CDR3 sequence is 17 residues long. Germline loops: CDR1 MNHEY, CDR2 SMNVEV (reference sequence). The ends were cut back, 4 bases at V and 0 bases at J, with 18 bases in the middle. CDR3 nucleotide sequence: TGTGCCAGCAGTTCCCCCTCCCGCGGTGGGGCTAACTATGGCTACACCTTC. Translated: CASSSPSRGGANYGYTF.

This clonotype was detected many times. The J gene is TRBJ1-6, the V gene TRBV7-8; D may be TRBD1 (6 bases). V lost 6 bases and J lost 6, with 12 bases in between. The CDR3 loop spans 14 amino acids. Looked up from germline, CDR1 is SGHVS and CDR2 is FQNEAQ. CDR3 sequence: CASRDDRSNSPLHF. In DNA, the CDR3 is TGTGCCAGCAGGGATGACAGGAGTAATTCACCCCTCCACTTT.

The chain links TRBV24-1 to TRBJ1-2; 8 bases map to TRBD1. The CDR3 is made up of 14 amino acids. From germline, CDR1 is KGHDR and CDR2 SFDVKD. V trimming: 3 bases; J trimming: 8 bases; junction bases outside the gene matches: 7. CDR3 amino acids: CATSDTPGGWGYTF. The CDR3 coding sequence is TGTGCCACCAGTGATACCCCAGGGGGCTGGGGCTACACCTTC.